Below, 9 T cell receptor beta chains from the same sample are listed, as sequenced in a study of T cells in Graves' hyperthyroidism and ophthalmopathy. Amplification yielded TCR beta CDR3 regions, with RNA transcripts as the source. Initially, a first-round RT-PCR of the TCR CDR3 employed the HTBI primer set. TCRdb analysed the multiplex PCR reads with MiXCR anew, one entry per CDR3 protein. The repertoire holds fewer than 250,000 distinct CDR3 sequences, 15% to 20% seen once, with 50% in the top ten. The sequencing sample was made of blood. These TCRs come from a man aged 50 or older with Graves' hyperthyroidism.

A single count supports this clonotype. The junction departs from germline at one end; a sequencing error may be responsible. The rearrangement joins TRBV12-3 or TRBV12-4 to TRBJ2-1; 9 bases are a match to TRBD2. This CDR3 is built from 15 residues. CDR3 coding DNA: TGTGCCAGCAGTCTAGCGGGGCCCTTCTACAATGAGCAGTTCTTC. Its protein is CASSLAGPFYNEQFF.

This clonotype has ten or more counts. This chain uses TRBV30 with TRBJ1-1; D remains unclear. This CDR3 comprises 14 residues. V lost 2 bases and J lost 5, with 15 bases in between. Germline CDR1 and CDR2: GTSNPN and SVGIG (reference sequence). This CDR3 is CAWSPTRVGTEAFF. The CDR3 region has the DNA TGTGCCTGGAGTCCCACGAGGGTCGGGACTGAAGCTTTCTTT.

This clonotype was detected ten times or more. The CDR3 sequence: CASRPFSGPAEQYF. The CDR3 bases are TGTGCCAGCAGACCGTTTAGCGGACCCGCGGAGCAGTACTTC. This chain joins TRBV6-1 and TRBJ2-7; tentatively, D is TRBD2 (6 bases). The CDR3 is 14 residues long. Germline loops: CDR1 MNHNS, CDR2 SASEGT. V lost 6 bases and J 7 bases, leaving 19 bases between the germline ends.

This clonotype was counted a few times. The V and J genes are TRBV3-1 and TRBJ2-4, with TRBD2 matching 7 bases. Germline assignment: CDR1 LGHDT and CDR2 YNNKEL (reference sequence). J gave up 5 bases and V 0 bases, and 13 bases lay outside the gene matches. The CDR3 contains 18 residues. The CDR3 reads CASSQDGLGLVRENIQYF. In DNA, the CDR3 is TGTGCCAGCAGCCAAGACGGACTAGGTCTCGTTCGGGAAAACATTCAGTACTTC.

In its sample, this clonotype was seen a few times. DNA for the CDR3: TGTGCCAGCAGTTATTCGGGGGCGCCCGGGGAGCTGTTTTTT. Translated: CASSYSGAPGELFF. This chain links TRBV6-9 with TRBJ2-2; tentatively, D is TRBD1 (6 bases). Deletions cut 0 bases from V and 6 bases from J, with 8 bases between. The V gene's germline CDR1 is MNHGY and CDR2 SVAAGI. The CDR3 length is 14 residues.

This clonotype was seen many times. The chain links TRBV7-8 to TRBJ1-2, with TRBD1 identical over 8 bases. J lost 2 bases, V lost 5 bases, and 7 bases had no gene match. CDR1 and CDR2 from the germline V gene are SGHVS and FQNEAQ. This CDR3 is built from 15 residues. The CDR3 nucleotides read TGTGCCAGCAGCACGACAGGGGTTAACAACTATGGCTACACCTTC. Translating gives CASSTTGVNNYGYTF. Looking up the rest from reference TRBV7-8 and TRBJ1-2 gives the full variable domain: GAGVSQSPRYKVAKRGQDVALRCDPISGHVSLFWYQQALGQGPEFLTYFQNEAQLDKSGLPSDRFFAERPEGSVSTLKIQRTQQEDSAVYLCASSTTGVNNYGYTFGSGTRLTVV.

The sample holds many counts of this clonotype. V is TRBV3-1 and J is TRBJ2-3; D call uncertain. V was trimmed by 0 bases and J by 0 bases, leaving 10 bases between them. The CDR3 spans 16 residues. The germline V gene encodes CDR1 LGHDT and CDR2 YNNKEL (reference sequence). CDR3 in amino acids: CASSQDLGSSTDTQYF. CDR3 sequence (DNA): TGTGCCAGCAGCCAAGATCTAGGTTCTAGCACAGATACGCAGTATTTT.

The gene calls are TRBV27 and TRBJ2-6; no clear D. CDR1 and CDR2 from the germline V gene are MNHEY and SMNVEV (reference sequence). The CDR3 has 16 amino acids. Trimming removed 4 bases at V and 0 bases at J, with 10 bases between. The CDR3 nucleotides read TGTGCCAGCAGTTCATCGGACCTCTCTGGGGCCAACGTCCTGACTTTC. Translating it yields CASSSSDLSGANVLTF.

This clonotype was seen ten or more times. V and J are TRBV7-2 and TRBJ2-1; 7 nucleotides align to TRBD2. V gave up 4 bases and J gave up 3 bases; unmatched junction bases: 3. The CDR3 contains 14 residues. CDR1 is SGHTA, CDR2 FQGNSA, per germline. The CDR3 is CASSSRTSYNEQFF. CDR3 DNA: TGTGCCAGCAGCTCCCGGACTAGCTACAATGAGCAGTTCTTC.